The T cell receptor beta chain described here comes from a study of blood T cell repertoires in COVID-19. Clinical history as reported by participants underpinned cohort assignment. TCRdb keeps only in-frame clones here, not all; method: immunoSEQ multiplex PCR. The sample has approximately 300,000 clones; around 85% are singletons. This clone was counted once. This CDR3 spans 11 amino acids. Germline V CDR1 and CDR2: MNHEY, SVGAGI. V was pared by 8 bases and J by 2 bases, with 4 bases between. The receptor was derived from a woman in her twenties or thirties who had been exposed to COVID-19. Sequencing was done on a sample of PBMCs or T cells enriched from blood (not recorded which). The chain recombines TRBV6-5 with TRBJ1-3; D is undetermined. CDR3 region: CASGPGNTIYF. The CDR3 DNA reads TGTGCCAGCGGCCCTGGAAACACCATATATTTT.